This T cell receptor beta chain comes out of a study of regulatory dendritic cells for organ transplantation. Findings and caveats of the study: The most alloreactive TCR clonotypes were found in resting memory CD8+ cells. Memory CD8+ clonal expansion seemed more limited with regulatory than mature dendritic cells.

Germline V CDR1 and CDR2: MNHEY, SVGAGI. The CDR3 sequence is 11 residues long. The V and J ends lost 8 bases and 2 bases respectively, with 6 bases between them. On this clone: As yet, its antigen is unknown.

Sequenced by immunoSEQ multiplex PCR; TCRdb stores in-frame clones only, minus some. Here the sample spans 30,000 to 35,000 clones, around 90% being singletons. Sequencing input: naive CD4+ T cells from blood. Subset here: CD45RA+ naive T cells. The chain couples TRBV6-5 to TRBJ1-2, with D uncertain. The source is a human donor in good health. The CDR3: CASGRNYGYTF. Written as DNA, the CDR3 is TGTGCCAGCGGACGGAACTATGGCTACACCTTC.